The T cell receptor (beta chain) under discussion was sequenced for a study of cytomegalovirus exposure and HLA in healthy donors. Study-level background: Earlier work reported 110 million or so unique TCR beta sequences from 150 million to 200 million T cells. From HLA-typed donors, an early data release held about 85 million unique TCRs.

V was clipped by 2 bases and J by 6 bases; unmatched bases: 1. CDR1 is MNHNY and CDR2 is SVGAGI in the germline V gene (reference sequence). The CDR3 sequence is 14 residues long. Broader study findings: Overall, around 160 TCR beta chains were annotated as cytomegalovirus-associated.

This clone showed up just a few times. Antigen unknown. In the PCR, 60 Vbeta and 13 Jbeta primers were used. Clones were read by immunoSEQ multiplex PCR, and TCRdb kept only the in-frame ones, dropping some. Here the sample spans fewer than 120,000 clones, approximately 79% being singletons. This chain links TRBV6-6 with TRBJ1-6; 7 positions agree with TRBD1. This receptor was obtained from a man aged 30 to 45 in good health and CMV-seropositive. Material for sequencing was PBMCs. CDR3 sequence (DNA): TGTGCCAGCAGTTACGACAGGGCTAATTCACCCCTCCACTTT. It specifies CASSYDRANSPLHF.